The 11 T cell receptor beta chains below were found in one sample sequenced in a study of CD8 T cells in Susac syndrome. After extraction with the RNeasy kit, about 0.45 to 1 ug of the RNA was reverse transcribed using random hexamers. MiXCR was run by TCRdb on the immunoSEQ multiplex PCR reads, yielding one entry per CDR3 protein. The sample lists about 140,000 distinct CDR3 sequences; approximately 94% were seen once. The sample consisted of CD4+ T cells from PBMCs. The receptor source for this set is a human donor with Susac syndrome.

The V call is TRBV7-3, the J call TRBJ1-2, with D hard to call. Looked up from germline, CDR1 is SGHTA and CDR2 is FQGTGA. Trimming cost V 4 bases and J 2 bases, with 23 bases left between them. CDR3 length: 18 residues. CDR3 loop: CASSSPSTDIITNYGYTF. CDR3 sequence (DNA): TGTGCCAGCAGCTCTCCTTCGACCGATATAATAACGAACTATGGCTACACCTTC.

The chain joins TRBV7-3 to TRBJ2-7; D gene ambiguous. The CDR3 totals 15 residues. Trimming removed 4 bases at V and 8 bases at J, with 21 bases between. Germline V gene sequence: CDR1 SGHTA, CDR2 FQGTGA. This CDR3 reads CASSWFSDGWNKQYF. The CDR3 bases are TGTGCCAGCAGCTGGTTCTCGGACGGATGGAATAAGCAGTACTTC.

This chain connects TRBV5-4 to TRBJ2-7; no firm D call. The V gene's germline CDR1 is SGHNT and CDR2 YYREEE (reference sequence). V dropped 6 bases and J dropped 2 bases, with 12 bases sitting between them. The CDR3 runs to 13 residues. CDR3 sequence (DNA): TGTGCCAGCACCGAGGTGGGAACCTACGAGCAGTACTTC. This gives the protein CASTEVGTYEQYF.

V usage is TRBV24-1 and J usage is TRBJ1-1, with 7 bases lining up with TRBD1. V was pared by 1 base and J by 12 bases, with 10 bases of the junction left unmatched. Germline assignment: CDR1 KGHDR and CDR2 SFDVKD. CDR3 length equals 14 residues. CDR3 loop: CATSDLGRQGGTFF. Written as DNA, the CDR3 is TGTGCCACCAGTGATTTAGGTCGACAGGGCGGCACTTTCTTT.

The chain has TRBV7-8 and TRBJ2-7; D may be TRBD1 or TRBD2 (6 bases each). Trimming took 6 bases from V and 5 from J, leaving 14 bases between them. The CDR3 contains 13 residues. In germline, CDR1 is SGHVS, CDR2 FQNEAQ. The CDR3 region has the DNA TGTGCCAGCAGTCCCTGGGGGGCGGACGAGCAGTACTTC. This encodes CASSPWGADEQYF. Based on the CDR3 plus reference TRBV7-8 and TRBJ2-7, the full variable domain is GAGVSQSPRYKVAKRGQDVALRCDPISGHVSLFWYQQALGQGPEFLTYFQNEAQLDKSGLPSDRFFAERPEGSVSTLKIQRTQQEDSAVYLCASSPWGADEQYFGPGTRLTVT.

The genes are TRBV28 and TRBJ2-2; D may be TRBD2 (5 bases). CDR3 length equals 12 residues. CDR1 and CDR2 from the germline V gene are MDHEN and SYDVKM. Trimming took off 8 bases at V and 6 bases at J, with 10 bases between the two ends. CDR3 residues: CASRGLAGELFF. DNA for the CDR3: TGTGCCAGCCGGGGTTTAGCCGGGGAGCTGTTTTTT. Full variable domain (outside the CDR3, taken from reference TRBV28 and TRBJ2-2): DVKVTQSSRYLVKRTGEKVFLECVQDMDHENMFWYRQDPGLGLRLIYFSYDVKMKEKGDIPEGYSVSREKKERFSLILESASTNQTSMYLCASRGLAGELFFGEGSRLTVL.

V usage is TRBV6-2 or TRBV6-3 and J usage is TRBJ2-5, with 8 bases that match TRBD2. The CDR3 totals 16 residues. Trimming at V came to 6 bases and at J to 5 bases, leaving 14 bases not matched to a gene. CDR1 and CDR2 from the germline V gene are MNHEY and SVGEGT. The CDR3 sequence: CASRPRAGERAETQYF. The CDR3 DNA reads TGTGCCAGCAGACCAAGAGCGGGAGAAAGGGCGGAGACCCAGTACTTC.

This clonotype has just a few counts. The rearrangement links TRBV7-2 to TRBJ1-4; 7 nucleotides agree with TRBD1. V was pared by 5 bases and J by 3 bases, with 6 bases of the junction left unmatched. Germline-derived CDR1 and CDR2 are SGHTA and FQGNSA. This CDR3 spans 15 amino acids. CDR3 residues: CASSRDRFSNEKLFF. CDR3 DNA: TGTGCCAGCAGCCGGGACAGATTTTCTAATGAAAAACTGTTTTTT.

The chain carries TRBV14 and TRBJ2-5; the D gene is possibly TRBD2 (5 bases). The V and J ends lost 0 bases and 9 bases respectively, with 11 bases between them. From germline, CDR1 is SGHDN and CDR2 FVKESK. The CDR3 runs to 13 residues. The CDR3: CASSQDLKGAQYF. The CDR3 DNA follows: TGTGCCAGCAGCCAAGATCTTAAGGGAGCCCAGTACTTC.

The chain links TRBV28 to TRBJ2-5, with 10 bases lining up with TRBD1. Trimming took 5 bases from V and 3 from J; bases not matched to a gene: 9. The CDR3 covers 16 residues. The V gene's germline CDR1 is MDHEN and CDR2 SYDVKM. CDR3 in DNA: TGTGCCAGCAGTCATCAGACAGGGGGCGTAGAAGAGACCCAGTACTTC. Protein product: CASSHQTGGVEETQYF.

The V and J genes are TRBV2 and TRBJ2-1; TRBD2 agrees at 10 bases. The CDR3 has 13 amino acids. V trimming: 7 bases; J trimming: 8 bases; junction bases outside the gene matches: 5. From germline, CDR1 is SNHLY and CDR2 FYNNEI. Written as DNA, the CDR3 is TGTGCCAGCACTAGCGGGAGTCGTTATGAGCAGTTCTTC. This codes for CASTSGSRYEQFF.